The clone carrying this T cell receptor beta chain was counted a single time. The antigen is unknown. This sample is part of a study of siplizumab effects on memory and regulatory T cells. Study conclusions and caveats: For siplizumab cultures, the suppressive function of their proliferating Tregs was not confirmed. Alloreactive clones mapping to unstimulated subsets formed only a minor fraction. The Treg-derived share of mappable alloreactive CD4+ clones averaged roughly 70% with siplizumab and about 30% in controls.

Clones were sequenced by immunoSEQ multiplex PCR, and TCRdb holds only the in-frame ones, with some missing. Found here are some 100,000 clones, roughly 93% of them singletons; the top ten hold 5.5% to 7.5%. The source material was CD8+ T cells sorted from blood. The receptor was derived from a human donor in good health.

The CDR3 region has the DNA TGTGCCAGCAGCTTGGGACAGGGGAGGAATGAGCAGTTCTTC. This encodes CASSLGQGRNEQFF. V is TRBV5-6 and J is TRBJ2-1; 8 nucleotides match TRBD1. V shed 0 bases, J shed 7 bases, and the junction held 3 bases outside the gene matches. This CDR3 comprises 14 residues. Germline V gene sequence: CDR1 SGHDT, CDR2 YYEEEE.